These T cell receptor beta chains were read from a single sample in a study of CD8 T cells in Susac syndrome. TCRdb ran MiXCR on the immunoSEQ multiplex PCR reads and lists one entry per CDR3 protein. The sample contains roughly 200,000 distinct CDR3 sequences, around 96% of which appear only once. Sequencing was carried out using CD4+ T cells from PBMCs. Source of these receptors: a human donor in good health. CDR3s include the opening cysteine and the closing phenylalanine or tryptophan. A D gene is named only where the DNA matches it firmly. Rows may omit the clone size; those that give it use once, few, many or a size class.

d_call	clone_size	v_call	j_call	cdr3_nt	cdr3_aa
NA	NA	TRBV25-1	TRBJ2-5	TGTGCCAGCAGTGAGCCATTGCAAGAGACCCAGTACTTC	CASSEPLQETQYF
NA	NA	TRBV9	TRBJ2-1	TGTGCCAGCAGCGTAGCCGGCCACTACAATGAGCAGTTCTTC	CASSVAGHYNEQFF
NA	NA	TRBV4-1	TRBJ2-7	TGCGCCAGCAGCCGAATGGTGGACGTCTCCTACGAGCAGTACTTC	CASSRMVDVSYEQYF
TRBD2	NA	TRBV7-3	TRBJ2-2	TGTGCCAGCAGAGCGACTAGCGGGAGAGACACCGGGGAGCTGTTTTTT	CASRATSGRDTGELFF
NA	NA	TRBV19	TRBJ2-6	TGTGCCAGTAGTATAAAAGGGACTGGGGCCAACGTCCTGACTTTC	CASSIKGTGANVLTF
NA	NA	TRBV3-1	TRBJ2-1	TGTGCCAGCAGCTTTCAGGGTCCCTTCAATGAGCAGTTCTTC	CASSFQGPFNEQFF
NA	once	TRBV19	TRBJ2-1	TGTGCCAGTAGGAAGGGGTTACATGAGCAGTTCTTC	CASRKGLHEQFF
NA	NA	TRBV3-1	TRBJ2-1	TGTGCCAGCAGCCAAGGGGCGGGCCGGAATGAGCAGTTCTTC	CASSQGAGRNEQFF
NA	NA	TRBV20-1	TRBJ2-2	TGCAGTGCTAGAGATCCCGCAGGGCCGAACACCGGGGAGCTGTTTTTT	CSARDPAGPNTGELFF
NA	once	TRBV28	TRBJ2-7	TGTGCCAGCAGTTCTCCGGGAAGAACCTACGAGCAGTACTTC	CASSSPGRTYEQYF
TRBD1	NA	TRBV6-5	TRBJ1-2	TGTGCCAGCGGGCAGGGGGCCACAGCGTATGGCTACACCTTC	CASGQGATAYGYTF
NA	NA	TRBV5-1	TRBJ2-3	TGCGCCAGCAGCTTGGGAGAGGTGATCACAGATACGCAGTATTTT	CASSLGEVITDTQYF
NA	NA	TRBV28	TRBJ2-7	TGTGCCAGCAGTCCCAAGGGGGGTTTCTACGAGCAGTACTTC	CASSPKGGFYEQYF
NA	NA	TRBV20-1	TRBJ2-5	TGCAGTGCTGACCCAGGGGCACGAGAGACCCAGTACTTC	CSADPGARETQYF
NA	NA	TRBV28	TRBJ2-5	TGTGCCCACTCCCATTGGTCCCCCCGAACTACGCGGGAGACCCAGTACTTC	CAHSHWSPRTTRETQYF
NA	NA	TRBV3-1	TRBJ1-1	TGTGCCAGCAGCCCCCTGTCAGGGAATGCTTTCTTT	CASSPLSGNAFF
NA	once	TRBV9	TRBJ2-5	TGTGCCAGCAGCGTAGAACCTAACCAAGAGACCCAGTACTTC	CASSVEPNQETQYF
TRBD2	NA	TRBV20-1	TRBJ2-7	TGCAGTGCAGCCGGGACTAGCGGCTTGAGCTCCTACGAGCAGTACTTC	CSAAGTSGLSSYEQYF
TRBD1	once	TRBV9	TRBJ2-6	TGTGCCAGCAGCCCCGCCGGACAGGCTGGGGCCAACGTCCTGACTTTC	CASSPAGQAGANVLTF
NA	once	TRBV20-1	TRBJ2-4	TGCAGTGCTCCATCAGGAAACATTCAGTACTTC	CSAPSGNIQYF
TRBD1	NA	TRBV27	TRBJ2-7	TGTGCCAGCAGCCGGGACAGGGAAAGCTACGAGCAGTACTTC	CASSRDRESYEQYF
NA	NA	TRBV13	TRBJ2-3	TGTGCCAGCAGCTCCCCCGGGGAGATTCACACAGATACGCAGTATTTT	CASSSPGEIHTDTQYF
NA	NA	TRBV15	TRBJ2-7	TGTGCCACCAGCAGAGATCCCGGATCCTACGAGCAGTACTTC	CATSRDPGSYEQYF
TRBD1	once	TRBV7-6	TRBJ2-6	TGTGCCAGCAGCGACCAGGGGGCTGGGGCCAACGTCCTGACTTTC	CASSDQGAGANVLTF
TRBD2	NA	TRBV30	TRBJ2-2	TGTGCCTGGGACCTTGGACTAGCCACCGGGGAGCTGTTTTTT	CAWDLGLATGELFF
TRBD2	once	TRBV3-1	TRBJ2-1	TGTGCCAGCAGCGGGAGGGTGAAGGATGAGCAGTTCTTC	CASSGRVKDEQFF
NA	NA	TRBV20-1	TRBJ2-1	TGCAGTGCTAGAGATCGGTCCCCTGAACGGGAGTCATATTACAATGAGCAGTTCTTC	CSARDRSPERESYYNEQFF
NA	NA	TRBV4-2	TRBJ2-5	TGTGCCAGCAGCCAAGATCTGGCAGTTCAAGAGACCCAGTACTTC	CASSQDLAVQETQYF
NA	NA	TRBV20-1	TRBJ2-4	TGCAGTGAGGGAGAACTAGCCAAAAACATTCAGTACTTC	CSEGELAKNIQYF
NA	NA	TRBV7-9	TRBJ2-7	TGTGCCAGCAGCCAATCCGGGCACTCCTACGAGCAGTACTTC	CASSQSGHSYEQYF
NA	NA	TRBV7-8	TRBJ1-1	TGTGCCAGCAGCTCTGGGGGGGCGTCTGAAGCTTTCTTT	CASSSGGASEAFF
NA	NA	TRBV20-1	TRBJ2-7	TGCAGTGCCGAGATATCAGCGGCTAGCATCCACGAGCAGTACTTC	CSAEISAASIHEQYF
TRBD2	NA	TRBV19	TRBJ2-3	TGTGCCAGTAAACTAGCGGCCACGGATACGCAGTATTTT	CASKLAATDTQYF
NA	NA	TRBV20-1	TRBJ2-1	TGCAGTGCAAAATTAGGGAGTTGGCCGGACAATGAGCAGTTCTTC	CSAKLGSWPDNEQFF
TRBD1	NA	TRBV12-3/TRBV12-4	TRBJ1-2	TGTGCCAGCAGTTCCTGGACAGGGAATGGCTACACCTTC	CASSSWTGNGYTF
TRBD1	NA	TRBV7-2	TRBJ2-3	TGTGCCAGCAGCTTAGCGGGACAGTTATTAGATACGCAGTATTTT	CASSLAGQLLDTQYF
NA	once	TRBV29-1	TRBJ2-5	TGCAGCGTTGTGTACCACCAAGAGACCCAGTACTTC	CSVVYHQETQYF
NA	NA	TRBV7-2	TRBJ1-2	TGTGCCAGCAGCTTCAGCGAGGGCTACACCTTC	CASSFSEGYTF
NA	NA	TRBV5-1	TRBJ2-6	TGCGCCAGCAGCCTGCCAGAGGGAACCGGGGCCAACGTCCTGACTTTC	CASSLPEGTGANVLTF
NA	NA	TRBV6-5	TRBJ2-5	TGTGCCAGCAGTCCAGGGCTGGAGACCCAGTACTTC	CASSPGLETQYF
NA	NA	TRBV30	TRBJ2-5	TGTGCCTGGAGTAAGATCCAAGAGACCCAGTACTTC	CAWSKIQETQYF
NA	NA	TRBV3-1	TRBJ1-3	TGTGCCAGCAGCCGATCCGGGACACAGGCAGGAAACACCATATATTTT	CASSRSGTQAGNTIYF
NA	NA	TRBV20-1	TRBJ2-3	TGCAGTGCTAGAGATGTAGATACGCAGTATTTT	CSARDVDTQYF
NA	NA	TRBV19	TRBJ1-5	TGTGCCAGTAGTATTCAGGGTAGCAATCAGCCCCAGCATTTT	CASSIQGSNQPQHF
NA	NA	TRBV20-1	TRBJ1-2	TGCAGTGCAAACCAAGGGGTCTCATCGCGAGGCTACACCTTC	CSANQGVSSRGYTF
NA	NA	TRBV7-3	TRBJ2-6	TGTGCCAGCAGCTTAAAGGCCAGGCTCCCCAACGTCCTGACTTTC	CASSLKARLPNVLTF
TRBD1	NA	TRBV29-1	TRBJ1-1	TGCAGCGTGGTCGGGACAGGGGGGTACACTGAAGCTTTCTTT	CSVVGTGGYTEAFF
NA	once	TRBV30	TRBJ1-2	TGTGCCTGGAGTGTCGGGGATGGAGGCTACACCTTC	CAWSVGDGGYTF
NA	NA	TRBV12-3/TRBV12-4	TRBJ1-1	TGTGCCAGCAGTGCCAAGGTCCACACTGAAGCTTTCTTT	CASSAKVHTEAFF
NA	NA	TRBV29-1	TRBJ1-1	TGCAGCGTTGGAAGGCAGTTGAACACTGAAGCTTTCTTT	CSVGRQLNTEAFF
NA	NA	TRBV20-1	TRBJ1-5	TGCAGTGCTAGGACGCCGGGGGGTAGCAATCAGCCCCAGCATTTT	CSARTPGGSNQPQHF